A single sample gave rise to the 10 T cell receptor beta chains below, sequenced in a study of blood T cells in healthy people across ages. The authors ran a second PCR of about 7 to 11 cycles using a sample-barcoded 5' primer and a J-beta primer mix. TCRdb reanalysed the 5' RACE reads using MiXCR and keeps one entry per CDR3 protein. The table records 600,000 to 650,000 distinct CDR3 sequences, under 70% of them present only once. The specimen sequenced was blood. The origin of the receptors is a man aged 55 to 69 in good health.

The genes are TRBV6-1 and TRBJ1-2; TRBD1 agrees at 7 bases. Unmatched junction bases numbered 7, after V lost 8 bases and J lost 4 bases. Germline V gene sequence: CDR1 MNHNS, CDR2 SASEGT. The CDR3 sequence is 13 residues long. The CDR3 region is CASRTGFAYGYTF. CDR3 DNA: TGTGCCAGCCGGACAGGCTTCGCCTATGGCTACACCTTC.

This clonotype came up a few times. The chain is built from TRBV29-1 and TRBJ2-5; TRBD1 agrees at 9 bases. V lost 1 base and J lost 10; bases outside the gene matches: 7. This CDR3 is built from 13 residues. The germline V gene has CDR1 SQVTM and CDR2 ANQGSEA. CDR3 in amino acids: CSVEVTGGGNQYF. CDR3 nucleotide sequence: TGCAGCGTTGAAGTGACAGGGGGAGGGAACCAGTACTTC.

The chain has TRBV5-1 and TRBJ2-3, with 11 bases lining up with TRBD1. Trimming cost V 4 bases and J 3 bases; bases outside gene matches: 7. Germline V lookup: CDR1 SGHRS, CDR2 YFSETQ. There are 16 residues in the CDR3. In nucleotides, the CDR3 is TGCGCCAGCAGCCTGGGACAGGGGGGTTGGACAGATACGCAGTATTTT. Amino acids: CASSLGQGGWTDTQYF.

The chain recombines TRBV21-1 with TRBJ1-2; the table's TRBD1 call for D was not verified on the DNA. TRBV21-1 is annotated as a pseudogene. The CDR3 is 17 residues long. In DNA, the CDR3 is TGTGCCAGCAGCATCAGCCCGGGTCAGGGGTTTAACTATGGCTACACCTTC. Its protein is CASSISPGQGFNYGYTF.

The V and J genes are TRBV10-3 and TRBJ1-2; 7 nucleotides align to TRBD1. This CDR3 has 14 amino acids. With V trimmed by 2 bases and J by 0 bases, 0 bases remained unmatched. The germline V gene has CDR1 ENHRY and CDR2 SYGVKD. Here the CDR3 DNA reads TGTGCCATCAGTGAGGGGACAGCTAACTATGGCTACACCTTC. Protein sequence: CAISEGTANYGYTF.

This rearrangement joins TRBV28 to TRBJ2-7; 7 bases are shared with TRBD1. Germline-derived CDR1 and CDR2 are MDHEN and SYDVKM. This CDR3 spans 14 amino acids. V shed 9 bases and J 2 bases; nucleotides not matched to a gene: 10. The CDR3 reads CASQGTASPYEQYF. DNA of the CDR3: TGTGCCAGTCAAGGGACAGCCTCTCCCTACGAGCAGTACTTC.

The chain is built from TRBV20-1 and TRBJ1-1, with a tentative D call TRBD1 (5 bases). Germline values: CDR1 DFQATT, CDR2 SNEGSKA (reference sequence). V was cut by 8 bases and J by 4 bases, with 17 bases left in between. The CDR3 spans 13 residues. CDR3 bases: TGCAGTCGAGGCAAGGGGTTGGGCACTGAAGCTTTCTTT. Translating it yields CSRGKGLGTEAFF.

For the CDR3, the DNA is TGTGCCAGCAGTTATCGGGACAGGGGGTACGACGAGCAGTACTTC. This encodes CASSYRDRGYDEQYF. This rearrangement joins TRBV6-2 or TRBV6-3 to TRBJ2-7, with 11 bases aligning to TRBD1. Germline CDR1 and CDR2: MNHEY and SVGEGT. V lost 3 bases, J lost 5 bases, and 6 bases stayed unmatched. This CDR3 is built from 15 residues.

In this sample, this clonotype turned up many times. The V and J genes are TRBV27 and TRBJ1-2, with 8 bases identical to TRBD1. The CDR3 runs to 14 residues. V dropped 5 bases and J dropped 5; count of bases not matched to a gene: 7. The V gene's germline CDR1 is MNHEY and CDR2 SMNVEV (reference sequence). CDR3 amino acids: CASSPQDRVYGYTF. CDR3 DNA: TGTGCCAGCAGTCCGCAGGACAGGGTTTATGGCTACACCTTC.

This chain links TRBV27 with TRBJ2-1; D could derive from TRBD1 or TRBD2 (7 bases each). V lost 4 bases and J lost 4, with 20 bases in between. The CDR3 totals 17 residues. The germline V gene encodes CDR1 MNHEY and CDR2 SMNVEV (reference sequence). DNA for the CDR3: TGTGCCAGCAGTTCCCACCTAGGGGGCGGGAGTTACAATGAGCAGTTCTTC. This sequence encodes CASSSHLGGGSYNEQFF.